Each of the 23 T cell receptor beta chains below was sequenced from the same sample in a study of molecular identifiers for immune sequencing clone quantification. Each CDR3 protein gets one entry after TCRdb re-called the PCR reads with MiXCR. This table holds hundreds of thousands of distinct CDR3 sequences, roughly 23% found once. Sequenced: naive CD8+ T cells from blood, with Jurkat cell RNA spiked in. Documented subset: FACS-sorted CD8+CD4-CCR7+CD45RA+ naive T cells. These receptors were collected from a human donor in good health. Some libraries in this study had Jurkat cell RNA spiked in.

Notes on this clonotype: The junction shows a germline mismatch at one end, possibly a read error. The rearrangement links TRBV12-3 or TRBV12-4 to TRBJ1-4; D call uncertain. CDR3 length: 14 residues. For the CDR3, the DNA is TGTGCCAGCGGTATTATCGGTCCTAGCGAAAAACTGGTTTTT. Translated: CASGIIGPSEKLVF.

Ten or more counts support this clonotype. The chain uses TRBV7-9 and TRBJ2-3; 11 nucleotides match TRBD2. After removal of 8 bases from V and 3 bases from J, the junction contained 7 bases not matched to a gene. The CDR3 runs to 15 residues. Germline values: CDR1 SEHNR, CDR2 FQNEAQ (reference sequence). CDR3 sequence: CASPDSGGATDTQYF. Written as DNA, the CDR3 is TGTGCCAGCCCCGATAGCGGGGGGGCTACAGATACGCAGTATTTT.

This chain uses TRBV6-2 or TRBV6-3 with TRBJ2-1, with D tentatively TRBD1 or TRBD2 (5 bases each). CDR1 is MNHEY, CDR2 SVGEGT, per germline. Trimming shortened V by 4 bases and J by 0 bases, and 16 bases separated the two germline ends. The CDR3 sequence is 17 residues long. CDR3 loop: CASSSLRVGDSYNEQFF. For the CDR3, the DNA is TGTGCCAGCAGTTCCCTCCGGGTGGGGGACTCCTACAATGAGCAGTTCTTC.

This clonotype was seen many times. The chain combines TRBV20-1 with TRBJ2-7, with D unresolved. The germline gives CDR1 DFQATT, CDR2 SNEGSKA (reference sequence). Trimming took 0 bases from V and 6 from J, leaving 12 bases between them. The CDR3 runs 13 residues. The CDR3 here is CSAREPGLGEQYF. The CDR3, as DNA: TGCAGTGCTAGAGAACCTGGGCTTGGCGAGCAGTACTTC.

This clonotype has at least ten counts. The rearrangement links TRBV30 to TRBJ2-2, with 9 bases aligning to TRBD1. The V and J ends lost 0 bases and 6 bases, in that order; junction bases with no gene match: 8. CDR1 GTSNPN and CDR2 SVGIG come from the germline V gene (reference sequence). The CDR3 runs 16 residues. CDR3 nucleotide sequence: TGTGCCTGGAGTGTAGGGGGACAGGGAGTTCCCGGGGAGCTGTTTTTT. Translation: CAWSVGGQGVPGELFF. The whole variable domain, remainder taken from reference TRBV30 and TRBJ2-2, is SQTIHQWPATLVQPVGSPLSLECTVEGTSNPNLYWYRQAAGRGLQLLFYSVGIGQISSEVPQNLSASRPQDRQFILSSKKLLLSDSGFYLCAWSVGGQGVPGELFFGEGSRLTVL.

The V call is TRBV7-6, the J call TRBJ1-6; 8 bases align to TRBD1. The CDR3 is 20 residues long. J lost 0 bases, V lost 0 bases, and 10 bases had no gene match. CDR1 is SGHVS, CDR2 FNYEAQ, per germline. The CDR3: CASSLASAGGIDSYNSPLHF. CDR3 DNA: TGTGCCAGCAGCTTAGCGTCGGCAGGGGGCATCGACTCCTATAATTCACCCCTCCACTTT.

This clonotype was seen once. Sequence at one end of the junction differs from germline and may be a read error. DNA for the CDR3: TGTGCCAGCAGTGAAGTTGGGCAGGGATACACAGATACGCGGTATTTT. Translating gives CASSEVGQGYTDTRYF. This chain links TRBV25-1 with TRBJ2-3, with a weak D call TRBD1 (5 bases). CDR1 and CDR2 (germline): MGHDK, SYGVNS. The length of the CDR3 is 16 residues.

The rearrangement uses TRBV6-2 or TRBV6-3 and TRBJ2-1; 10 nucleotides line up with TRBD1. Trimming removed 4 bases from V and 9 bases from J; junction bases left unmatched: 3. The CDR3 totals 13 residues. Germline loops: CDR1 MNHEY, CDR2 SVGEGT. The CDR3 DNA sequence: TGTGCCAGCAGTTTCGACAGGGGGCGTGAGCAGTTCTTC. This codes for CASSFDRGREQFF.

Details on this clonotype: Being one base from a much bigger clone, this may be a read error. V usage is TRBV7-9 and J usage is TRBJ1-1; no clear D. CDR3 size: 13 residues. Trimming left V 6 bases short and J 6 bases short, with 14 bases between. Germline V gene sequence: CDR1 SEHNR, CDR2 FQNEAQ (reference sequence). The CDR3 DNA reads TGTGCCAGCAGGATTCCGGGAGCCGCTGAAGCTTTCTTT. It translates to CASRIPGAAEAFF.

This clonotype has at least ten counts. The V call is TRBV27, the J call TRBJ1-1; 9 bases map to TRBD1. V lost 3 bases, J lost 10 bases, and 9 bases stayed unmatched. Germline V gene lookup returns CDR1 MNHEY and CDR2 SMNVEV (reference sequence). The CDR3 spans 14 residues. CDR3 sequence: CASSFTGGTWGAFF. CDR3 DNA sequence: TGTGCCAGCAGTTTCACAGGGGGCACGTGGGGAGCTTTCTTT.

The sample holds many counts of this clonotype. The V call is TRBV5-1, the J call TRBJ2-7; D remains ambiguous. The CDR3 contains 14 residues. Trimming left V 2 bases short and J 1 base short, with 10 bases between. Germline CDR1 reads SGHRS; CDR2 reads YFSETQ. CDR3 amino acids: CASSFETLSYEQYF. Written as DNA, the CDR3 is TGCGCCAGCAGCTTCGAGACCCTATCCTACGAGCAGTACTTC.

The chain carries TRBV19 and TRBJ2-1, with a weak D call TRBD1 (5 bases). Trimming removed 4 bases at V and 5 bases at J, with 12 bases between. Per germline, CDR1 LNHDA and CDR2 SQIVND (reference sequence). The CDR3 totals 14 residues. This CDR3 reads CASSKTDTHNEQFF. For the CDR3, the DNA is TGTGCCAGTAGTAAGACAGACACACACAATGAGCAGTTCTTC.

This clonotype was seen many times. V gene TRBV7-8 combines with J gene TRBJ2-5, with 8 bases matching TRBD2. Germline lookup yields CDR1 SGHVS and CDR2 FQNEAQ. V lost 5 bases, J lost 2 bases, and 4 bases stayed unmatched. This CDR3 region has 14 residues. CDR3 loop: CASSPRLAQETQYF. The DNA for the CDR3 is TGTGCCAGCAGCCCAAGACTAGCGCAAGAGACCCAGTACTTC.

The CDR3 region is CASTPYGQFYEQYF. CDR3 DNA sequence: TGTGCCAGCACCCCCTACGGGCAGTTCTACGAGCAGTACTTC. The rearrangement joins TRBV5-4 to TRBJ2-7; D remains unclear. The CDR3 length is 14 residues. Deletions cut 6 bases from V and 3 bases from J, with 16 bases between. Per germline, CDR1 SGHNT and CDR2 YYREEE (reference sequence). Drawing the rest from reference TRBV5-4 and TRBJ2-7, the complete variable domain is ETGVTQSPTHLIKTRGQQVTLRCSSQSGHNTVSWYQQALGQGPQFIFQYYREEENGRGNFPPRFSGLQFPNYSSELNVNALELDDSALYLCASTPYGQFYEQYFGPGTRLTVT.

This clonotype was seen a few times. V and J are TRBV6-5 and TRBJ2-1; either TRBD1 or TRBD2 may supply D (5 bases each). Trimming shortened V by 5 bases and J by 5 bases, and 16 bases separated the two germline ends. Germline CDR1 MNHEY, CDR2 SVGAGI. This CDR3 has 15 residues. In DNA form, the CDR3 reads TGTGCCAGCAGTCCGGGGTGGGGGTACAACAATGAGCAGTTCTTC. Protein sequence: CASSPGWGYNNEQFF.

The table lists this clonotype with a few counts. The V call is TRBV12-3 or TRBV12-4, the J call TRBJ2-1; TRBD2 matches 9 bases. J was trimmed by 6 bases and V by 7 bases; bases with no gene match: 10. This CDR3 has 15 residues. The CDR3 reads CASTDVAGGFNEQFF. CDR3 DNA sequence: TGTGCCAGCACCGATGTTGCGGGAGGGTTCAATGAGCAGTTCTTC.

With regard to this clonotype: A single base separates this from a much larger clone, so it may be a read error. Here the CDR3 reads CASRSLNLNGSNQPQHF. Written as DNA, the CDR3 is TGTGCTAGCCGCAGCTTAAATCTTAACGGTAGCAATCAGCCCCAGCATTTT. This rearrangement joins TRBV7-7 to TRBJ1-5; D is uncertain. Per germline, CDR1 SSHAT and CDR2 FNYEAQ (reference sequence). CDR3 size: 17 residues. Based on the CDR3 plus reference TRBV7-7 and TRBJ1-5, the full variable domain is GAGVSQSPRYKVTKRGQDVTLRCDPISSHATLYWYQQALGQGPEFLTYFNYEAQPDKSGLPSDRFSAERPEGSISTLTIQRTEQRDSAMYRCASRSLNLNGSNQPQHFGDGTRLSIL.

Points on this clonotype: A read error may be the cause here, since a much bigger clone is one base away. The CDR3 ends on some other residue instead of the conserved phenylalanine or tryptophan, so this is likely a read error. The chain employs TRBV2 and TRBJ1-1, with TRBD1 matching 8 bases. The CDR3 spans 12 residues. The germline gives CDR1 SNHLY, CDR2 FYNNEI. V lost 9 bases to trimming and J lost 0 bases; unmatched junction nucleotides: 0. CDR3 coding DNA: TGTGCCAGACAGGGGGTGAACACTGAAGCTTTCTAT. Amino acids: CARQGVNTEAFY.

This clonotype was picked up a small number of times. V is TRBV7-3 and J is TRBJ2-3; 14 positions agree with TRBD2. The CDR3 sequence is 18 residues long. Trimming at V came to 4 bases and at J to 0 bases, leaving 6 bases not matched to a gene. Per germline, CDR1 SGHTA and CDR2 FQGTGA. The CDR3 is CASSSGTSGSASTDTQYF. The CDR3 bases are TGTGCCAGCAGCTCCGGGACTAGCGGGAGTGCGAGCACAGATACGCAGTATTTT.

V and J are TRBV28 and TRBJ1-1; D unclear. V was clipped by 1 base and J by 0 bases, with 9 bases between them. The CDR3 is made up of 15 amino acids. Per germline, CDR1 MDHEN and CDR2 SYDVKM. The CDR3 DNA follows: TGTGCCAGCAGTTTATCGTGGAGAATGAACACTGAAGCTTTCTTT. Its protein product is CASSLSWRMNTEAFF. The full variable domain, in which reference TRBV28 and TRBJ1-1 provide the parts outside the CDR3, is DVKVTQSSRYLVKRTGEKVFLECVQDMDHENMFWYRQDPGLGLRLIYFSYDVKMKEKGDIPEGYSVSREKKERFSLILESASTNQTSMYLCASSLSWRMNTEAFFGQGTRLTVV.

This clonotype was counted many times. The chain joins TRBV7-9 to TRBJ1-2; possibly TRBD1 for D (5 bases). The CDR3 consists of 15 residues. Germline V gene lookup returns CDR1 SEHNR and CDR2 FQNEAQ (reference sequence). Trimming stripped 4 bases from V and 0 bases from J, with 12 bases between. For the CDR3, the DNA is TGTGCCAGCAGCTCCCCAGGGTTGGCTAACTATGGCTACACCTTC. Its protein product is CASSSPGLANYGYTF.

This clonotype was counted between two and nine times. This chain links TRBV4-3 with TRBJ2-3; 8 bases map to TRBD2. Germline CDR1 and CDR2: LGHNA and YSLEER. V was pared by 2 bases and J by 3 bases, with 4 bases of the junction left unmatched. This CDR3 comprises 15 residues. This CDR3 is CASSQSGGRTDTQYF. In nucleotides, the CDR3 is TGCGCCAGCAGCCAAAGCGGGGGTAGGACAGATACGCAGTATTTT.

This clonotype was picked up many times. V is TRBV7-6 and J is TRBJ1-5; weak D call: TRBD1 (5 bases). Trimming took 1 base from V and 3 from J, leaving 10 bases between them. The CDR3 runs to 15 residues. CDR1 SGHVS and CDR2 FNYEAQ come from the germline V gene. Written as DNA, the CDR3 is TGTGCCAGCAGCTTAGTCGAAGGGACCAATCAGCCCCAGCATTTT. This translates into CASSLVEGTNQPQHF.